This entry features one TCR beta chain sequence. Its antigen is unknown. The PCR had 60 Vbeta and 13 Jbeta primers. Profiling relied on immunoSEQ multiplex PCR, and the TCRdb table lists in-frame clones only, not all of them. The data show roughly 80,000 clones, 62% seen once. The CDR3 runs 18 residues. V was cut by 2 bases and J by 1 base, with 18 bases left in between. Per germline, CDR1 SGHRS and CDR2 YFSETQ. This specimen belongs to a study of cytomegalovirus exposure and HLA in healthy donors. Though nominally healthy at sampling, donors likely had unrecorded immune exposures. The study's findings and limits: It was 150 to 200 TCR beta chains that were listed as cytomegalovirus-associated.

Sequenced material: PBMCs. The gene calls are TRBV5-1 and TRBJ1-4; D gene unclear. The origin of this receptor is a male donor in good health and CMV-seropositive. CDR3 amino acids: CASSFPRDPDGTNEKLFF. The CDR3 DNA follows: TGCGCCAGCAGCTTCCCCCGGGATCCGGATGGAACTAATGAAAAACTGTTTTTT.